The 12 T cell receptor beta chains reported below all come from one sample, sequenced in a study of cytomegalovirus exposure and HLA in healthy donors. With 60 Vbeta and 13 Jbeta primers, the PCR was carried out. Libraries were prepared by immunoSEQ multiplex PCR; TCRdb keeps only in-frame clonotypes and omits some of them. The data hold around 150,000 clones, with roughly four fifths observed a single time. Sequenced sample: PBMCs. These receptors originate from a man aged 50 or older in good health and CMV-seropositive.

This chain joins TRBV7-2 and TRBJ1-5; 7 nucleotides align to TRBD1. The V segment lost 4 bases and the J segment 6 bases; nucleotides outside the gene matches: 3. Germline V CDR1 and CDR2: SGHTA, FQGNSA. This CDR3 contains 13 residues. This CDR3 is CASSSQGRQPQHF. DNA of the CDR3: TGTGCCAGCAGCTCACAGGGGCGTCAGCCCCAGCATTTT.

V gene TRBV5-6 combines with J gene TRBJ2-1, with TRBD2 matching 12 bases. Unmatched junction bases numbered 7, after V lost 6 bases and J lost 3 bases. CDR1 is SGHDT and CDR2 is YYEEEE in the germline V gene. CDR3 length equals 16 residues. The CDR3 DNA is TGTGCCAGCACCGTAGGACTAGCGGGGATCTACAATGAGCAGTTCTTC. Its protein is CASTVGLAGIYNEQFF. Combining the CDR3 with reference TRBV5-6 and TRBJ2-1 gives the whole variable domain DAGVTQSPTHLIKTRGQQVTLRCSPKSGHDTVSWYQQALGQGPQFIFQYYEEEERQRGNFPDRFSGHQFPNYSSELNVNALLLGDSALYLCASTVGLAGIYNEQFFGPGTRLTVL.

The chain is built from TRBV14 and TRBJ2-4; D perhaps matches TRBD2 (6 bases). The ends were cut back, 1 base at V and 15 bases at J, with 19 bases in the middle. The CDR3 totals 14 residues. Germline loops: CDR1 SGHDN, CDR2 FVKESK. CDR3 residues: CASSQVHSGGNRYF. The CDR3 DNA is TGTGCCAGCAGCCAAGTCCACTCAGGCGGGAATAGGTACTTC.

This clone has only a few counts. CDR3 region: CASSTGTGVDYEQYF. DNA of the CDR3: TGTGCCAGCAGTACCGGGACAGGGGTAGACTACGAGCAGTACTTC. The rearrangement joins TRBV6-5 to TRBJ2-7; TRBD1 matches at 10 bases. V lost 5 bases, J lost 3 bases, and 7 bases stayed unmatched. Germline CDR1 and CDR2: MNHEY and SVGAGI. CDR3 length equals 15 residues.

This clone has just one count. The V and J genes are TRBV4-2 and TRBJ2-5; TRBD2 agrees at 7 bases. Trimming removed 0 bases from V and 1 base from J; junction bases left unmatched: 5. Germline-derived CDR1 and CDR2 are LGHNA and YNFKEQ. The CDR3 covers 16 residues. For the CDR3, the DNA is TGTGCCAGCAGCCAAGAAAACGGGAGGCCCCAAGAGACCCAGTACTTC. This gives the protein CASSQENGRPQETQYF.

V is TRBV4-1 and J is TRBJ1-6; 7 nucleotides align to TRBD1. The germline V gene has CDR1 MGHRA and CDR2 YSYEKL. Trimming at V came to 0 bases and at J to 8 bases, leaving 1 base not matched to a gene. The CDR3 sequence is 14 residues long. CDR3 nucleotides: TGCGCCAGCAGCCAAGAAGGGGGCTATTCACCCCTCCACTTT. Translating it yields CASSQEGGYSPLHF.

This clone was picked up one time. This CDR3 is CASSTLQGTYEQYF. The CDR3 nucleotides read TGTGCCAGTAGTACATTACAGGGGACCTACGAGCAGTACTTC. The chain couples TRBV19 to TRBJ2-7, with 7 positions matching TRBD1. Per germline, CDR1 LNHDA and CDR2 SQIVND (reference sequence). CDR3 length: 14 residues. With 4 bases clipped from V and 2 bases from J, the junction kept 5 bases outside the gene matches.

This clone was counted between two and nine times. This chain links TRBV5-6 with TRBJ1-1; 7 bases align to TRBD1. Looked up from germline, CDR1 is SGHDT and CDR2 is YYEEEE. CDR3 length: 16 residues. Trimming removed 2 bases from V and 1 base from J; junction bases left unmatched: 8. CDR3 amino acids: CASSFLRGQKNTEAFF. The CDR3 DNA reads TGTGCCAGCAGCTTTTTGAGGGGGCAGAAGAACACTGAAGCTTTCTTT. Drawing the rest from reference TRBV5-6 and TRBJ1-1, the complete variable domain is DAGVTQSPTHLIKTRGQQVTLRCSPKSGHDTVSWYQQALGQGPQFIFQYYEEEERQRGNFPDRFSGHQFPNYSSELNVNALLLGDSALYLCASSFLRGQKNTEAFFGQGTRLTVV.

J is TRBJ2-3 and V is TRBV7-2; possible D gene TRBD1, 6 bases. Germline V CDR1 and CDR2: SGHTA, FQGNSA. V was pared by 7 bases and J by 0 bases, with 11 bases between. The CDR3 spans 14 residues. The CDR3 spells CASINDRSTDTQYF. The CDR3 DNA is TGTGCCAGCATCAATGACAGGAGCACAGATACGCAGTATTTT. Variable domain in full (rest from reference TRBV7-2 and TRBJ2-3): GAGVSQSPSNKVTEKGKDVELRCDPISGHTALYWYRQSLGQGLEFLIYFQGNSAPDKSGLPSDRFSAERTGGSVSTLTIQRTQQEDSAVYLCASINDRSTDTQYFGPGTRLTVL.

The V and J genes are TRBV19 and TRBJ1-1; 7 bases align to TRBD1. The germline gives CDR1 LNHDA, CDR2 SQIVND (reference sequence). Germline trimming cut 4 bases from V and 4 bases from J; bases unmatched to any gene: 12. The CDR3 sequence is 16 residues long. CDR3: CASSTLRQGSGTEAFF. The CDR3 DNA is TGTGCCAGTAGTACCCTCAGACAGGGCTCGGGCACTGAAGCTTTCTTT.

The chain employs TRBV7-2 and TRBJ2-7; unclear D gene. Deletions cut 6 bases from V and 0 bases from J, with 6 bases between. From germline, CDR1 is SGHTA and CDR2 FQGNSA. The CDR3 sequence is 12 residues long. The CDR3 protein is CASSPLSYEQYF. The CDR3 nucleotides read TGTGCCAGCAGTCCCCTCTCCTACGAGCAGTACTTC. Full variable domain (rest looked up from reference TRBV7-2 and TRBJ2-7): GAGVSQSPSNKVTEKGKDVELRCDPISGHTALYWYRQSLGQGLEFLIYFQGNSAPDKSGLPSDRFSAERTGGSVSTLTIQRTQQEDSAVYLCASSPLSYEQYFGPGTRLTVT.

J is TRBJ2-2 and V is TRBV28; D perhaps matches TRBD2 (5 bases). The germline V gene encodes CDR1 MDHEN and CDR2 SYDVKM. The V end was cut by 7 bases, the J end by 3 bases, with 12 bases between. The CDR3 has 14 amino acids. CDR3 protein: CASTQWRDTGELFF. CDR3 nucleotide sequence: TGTGCCAGCACCCAATGGCGGGACACCGGGGAGCTGTTTTTT.